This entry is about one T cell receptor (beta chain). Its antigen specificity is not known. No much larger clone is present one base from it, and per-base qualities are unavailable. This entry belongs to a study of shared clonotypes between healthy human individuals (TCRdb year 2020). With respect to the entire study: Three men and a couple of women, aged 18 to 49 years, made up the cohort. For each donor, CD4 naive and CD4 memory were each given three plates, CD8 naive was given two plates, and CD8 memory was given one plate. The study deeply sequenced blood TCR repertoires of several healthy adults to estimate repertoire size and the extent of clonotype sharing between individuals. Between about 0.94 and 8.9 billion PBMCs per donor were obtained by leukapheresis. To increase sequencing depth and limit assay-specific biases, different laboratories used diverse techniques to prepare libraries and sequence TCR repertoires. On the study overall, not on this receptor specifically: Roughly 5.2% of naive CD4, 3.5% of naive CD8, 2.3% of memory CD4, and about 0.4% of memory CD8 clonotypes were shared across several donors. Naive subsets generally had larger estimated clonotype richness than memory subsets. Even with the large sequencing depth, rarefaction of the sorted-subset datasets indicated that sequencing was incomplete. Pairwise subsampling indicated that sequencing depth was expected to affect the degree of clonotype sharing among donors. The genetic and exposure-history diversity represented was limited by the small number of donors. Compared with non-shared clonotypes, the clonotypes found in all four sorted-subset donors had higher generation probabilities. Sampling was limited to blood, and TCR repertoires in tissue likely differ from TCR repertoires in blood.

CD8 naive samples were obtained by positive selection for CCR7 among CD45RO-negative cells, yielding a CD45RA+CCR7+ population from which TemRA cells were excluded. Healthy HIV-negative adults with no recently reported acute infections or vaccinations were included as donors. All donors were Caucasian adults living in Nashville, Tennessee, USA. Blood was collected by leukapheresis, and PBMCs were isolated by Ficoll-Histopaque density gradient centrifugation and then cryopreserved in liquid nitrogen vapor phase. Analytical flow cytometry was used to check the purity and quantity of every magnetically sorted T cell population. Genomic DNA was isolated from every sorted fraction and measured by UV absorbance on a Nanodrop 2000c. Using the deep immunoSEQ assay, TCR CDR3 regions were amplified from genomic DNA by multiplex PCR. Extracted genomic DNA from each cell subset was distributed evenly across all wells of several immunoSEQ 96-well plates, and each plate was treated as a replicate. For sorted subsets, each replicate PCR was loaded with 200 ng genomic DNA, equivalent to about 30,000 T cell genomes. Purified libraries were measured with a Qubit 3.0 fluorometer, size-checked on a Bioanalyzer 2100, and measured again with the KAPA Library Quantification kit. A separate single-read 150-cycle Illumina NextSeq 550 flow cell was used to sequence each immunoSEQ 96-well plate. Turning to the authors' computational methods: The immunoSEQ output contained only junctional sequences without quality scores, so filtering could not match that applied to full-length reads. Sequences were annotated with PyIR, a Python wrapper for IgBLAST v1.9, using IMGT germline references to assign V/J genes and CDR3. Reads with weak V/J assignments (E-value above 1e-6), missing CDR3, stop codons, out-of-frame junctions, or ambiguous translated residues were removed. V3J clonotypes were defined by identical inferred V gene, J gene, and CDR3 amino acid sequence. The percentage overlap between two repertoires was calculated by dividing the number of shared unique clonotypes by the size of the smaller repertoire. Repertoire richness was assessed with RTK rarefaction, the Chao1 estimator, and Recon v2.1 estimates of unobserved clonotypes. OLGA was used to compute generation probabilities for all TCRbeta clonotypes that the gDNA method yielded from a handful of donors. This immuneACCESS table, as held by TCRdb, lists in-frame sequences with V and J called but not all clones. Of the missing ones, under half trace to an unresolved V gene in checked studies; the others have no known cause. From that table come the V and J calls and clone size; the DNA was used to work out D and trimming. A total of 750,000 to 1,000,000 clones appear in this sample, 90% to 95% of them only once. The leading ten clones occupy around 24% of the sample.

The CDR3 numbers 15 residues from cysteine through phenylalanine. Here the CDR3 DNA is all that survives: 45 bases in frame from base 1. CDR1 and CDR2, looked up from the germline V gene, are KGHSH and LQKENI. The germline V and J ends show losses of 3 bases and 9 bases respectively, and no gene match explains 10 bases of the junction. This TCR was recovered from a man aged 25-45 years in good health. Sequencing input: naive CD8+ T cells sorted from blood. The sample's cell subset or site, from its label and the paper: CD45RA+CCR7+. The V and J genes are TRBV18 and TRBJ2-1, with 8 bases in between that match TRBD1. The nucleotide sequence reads TGTGCCAGCTCACCGGGCGCAGGGGGCCGGAGTGAGCAGTTCTTC. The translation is CASSPGAGGRSEQFF.